These T cell receptor beta chains were read from a single sample in a study of control samples from healthy donors and cancer patients. Profiled with immunoSEQ multiplex PCR; TCRdb holds only in-frame clones, not every one. The data show 100,000 to 150,000 clones, with roughly nine tenths seen just once and around 1.8% held by the top ten. Source material: blood. These receptors were taken from a man aged 18-30 years in good health. The CDR3 runs from the conserved cysteine through the conserved F or W. D genes are given only for firm matches. Some rows mark clone size as missing; the rest say once, few, many or name a class of expanded clone.

CDR3aa | CDR3nt | j_gene | abundance | d_gene | len | v_gene
CATAASGNNEQFF | TGTGCCACCGCGGCTAGCGGCAACAATGAGCAGTTCTTC | TRBJ2-1 | - | TRBD2 | 13 | TRBV10-3
CASSFSETYEQYF | TGTGCCAGCAGCTTTTCCGAGACCTACGAGCAGTACTTC | TRBJ2-7 | - | - | 13 | TRBV7-9
CASSIETSSYEQYF | TGTGCCAGCAGCATCGAGACTAGCTCCTACGAGCAGTACTTC | TRBJ2-7 | - | - | 14 | TRBV7-9
CSVGNTEAFF | TGCAGCGTAGGAAACACTGAAGCTTTCTTT | TRBJ1-1 | - | - | 10 | TRBV29-1
CASSLGVGGVGEQYF | TGCGCCAGCAGCCTGGGCGTGGGAGGGGTCGGGGAGCAGTACTTC | TRBJ2-7 | once | TRBD2 | 15 | TRBV4-1
CASSEAGASNEQFF | TGCGCCAGCAGTGAAGCGGGAGCCTCGAATGAGCAGTTCTTC | TRBJ2-1 | - | TRBD2 | 14 | TRBV10-2
CAWSGTTKGRRKQETQYF | TGTGCCTGGAGTGGCACGACCAAGGGACGGAGGAAGCAAGAGACCCAGTACTTC | TRBJ2-5 | - | - | 18 | TRBV30
CASRKTGLDTGELFF | TGTGCCAGCAGGAAGACAGGGTTGGACACCGGGGAGCTGTTTTTT | TRBJ2-2 | once | TRBD1 | 15 | TRBV2
CASSKPSNEKLFF | TGTGCCAGCAGTAAACCGTCTAATGAAAAACTGTTTTTT | TRBJ1-4 | - | - | 13 | TRBV11-2
CASSLGPTSTDTQYF | TGTGCCAGCAGCTTGGGGCCCACTAGCACAGATACGCAGTATTTT | TRBJ2-3 | - | - | 15 | TRBV5-4
CASSRSGTKETQYF | TGCGCCAGCAGCCGGTCCGGGACGAAAGAGACCCAGTACTTC | TRBJ2-5 | - | - | 14 | TRBV23-1
CASSPDRGSYNEQFF | TGTGCCAGCAGCCCGGACAGGGGCTCCTACAATGAGCAGTTCTTC | TRBJ2-1 | - | TRBD1 | 15 | TRBV7-9
CASSPRTGSNNQPQHF | TGTGCCAGCAGTCCACGGACAGGTTCTAACAATCAGCCCCAGCATTTT | TRBJ1-5 | - | TRBD1 | 16 | TRBV27
CASSLSNGEGEKLFF | TGTGCCAGCAGTTTATCGAACGGGGAAGGTGAAAAACTGTTTTTT | TRBJ1-4 | - | - | 15 | TRBV27
CASSQADTQYF | TGCGCCAGCAGCCAAGCTGATACGCAGTATTTT | TRBJ2-3 | - | - | 11 | TRBV4-1
CASSQGLREEQTQYF | TGTGCCAGCAGCCAAGGTCTCAGGGAGGAACAGACCCAGTACTTC | TRBJ2-5 | - | - | 15 | TRBV14
CAWVGFGGSQYF | TGTGCCTGGGTGGGTTTCGGGGGGTCGCAGTATTTT | TRBJ2-3 | - | TRBD2 | 12 | TRBV30
CASSTLQGRKNTEAFF | TGTGCCAGTAGTACCCTACAGGGGAGGAAGAACACTGAAGCTTTCTTT | TRBJ1-1 | - | TRBD1 | 16 | TRBV19
CASSVTGGPRDEQFF | TGTGCCAGCAGTGTCACGGGAGGGCCTAGAGATGAGCAGTTCTTC | TRBJ2-1 | - | TRBD2 | 15 | TRBV2
CASSQSPGELFF | TGCGCCAGCAGCCAGAGCCCCGGGGAGCTGTTTTTT | TRBJ2-2 | - | - | 12 | TRBV4-1
CATQRVQGAGEQYF | TGTGCCACCCAAAGGGTACAGGGGGCGGGAGAGCAGTACTTC | TRBJ2-7 | - | TRBD1 | 14 | TRBV24-1
CASSYSGSGRKETQYF | TGTGCCAGCAGTTACTCGGGCAGCGGGAGAAAAGAGACCCAGTACTTC | TRBJ2-5 | - | TRBD2 | 16 | TRBV6-2/TRBV6-3
CASSVISSGQAFF | TGTGCCAGCAGCGTAATCAGTTCAGGTCAAGCTTTCTTT | TRBJ1-1 | - | - | 13 | TRBV9
CASPSLDSSSNF | TGTGCCAGCCCCTCTCTGGACTCTTCCTCAAACTTT | TRBJ1-1 | - | - | 12 | TRBV2
CASSTQRELGETQYF | TGTGCCAGTAGTACCCAGCGGGAACTTGGGGAGACCCAGTACTTC | TRBJ2-5 | - | TRBD2 | 15 | TRBV19
CANRGYSYEQYF | TGTGCCAACCGCGGGTACTCCTACGAGCAGTACTTC | TRBJ2-7 | - | - | 12 | TRBV2
CASRDDRNTEAFF | TGCGCCAGCAGGGACGACAGGAACACTGAAGCTTTCTTT | TRBJ1-1 | - | - | 13 | TRBV10-1
CASSPSGAYSGNTIYF | TGTGCCAGCTCACCATCGGGAGCTTACTCTGGAAACACCATATATTTT | TRBJ1-3 | - | - | 16 | TRBV18
CASSRRDRSTDTQYF | TGTGCCAGCAGCCGCCGGGACAGGTCCACAGATACGCAGTATTTT | TRBJ2-3 | - | TRBD1 | 15 | TRBV6-6
CASSGWTVVNYGYTF | TGTGCCAGCAGCGGTTGGACCGTGGTTAACTATGGCTACACCTTC | TRBJ1-2 | - | - | 15 | TRBV11-2
CASSVEMYTNTEAFF | TGTGCCAGCAGCGTAGAGATGTATACGAACACTGAAGCTTTCTTT | TRBJ1-1 | - | - | 15 | TRBV9
CASRSKTGGADNEQFF | TGTGCCAGCAGATCCAAAACAGGGGGCGCGGACAATGAGCAGTTCTTC | TRBJ2-1 | - | TRBD1 | 16 | TRBV28
CASGTSGGNEQFF | TGTGCCAGCGGGACTAGCGGCGGGAATGAGCAGTTCTTC | TRBJ2-1 | - | TRBD2 | 13 | TRBV2
CASSDSDEDEQFF | TGTGCCAGCAGTGACTCCGACGAGGATGAGCAGTTCTTC | TRBJ2-1 | - | - | 13 | TRBV6-4
CASSNPGGANTGELFF | TGTGCCAGCAGCAATCCGGGGGGCGCGAACACCGGGGAGCTGTTTTTT | TRBJ2-2 | - | - | 16 | TRBV7-9
CASRQGPLAGELFF | TGTGCCAGCAGGCAGGGCCCCTTGGCCGGGGAGCTGTTTTTT | TRBJ2-2 | few | - | 14 | TRBV5-4
CSVDLQNTGELFF | TGCAGCGTTGATCTACAGAACACCGGGGAGCTGTTTTTT | TRBJ2-2 | - | - | 13 | TRBV29-1
CASTVGQAGKAYEQYF | TGTGCCAGCACTGTGGGCCAAGCGGGAAAGGCGTACGAGCAGTACTTC | TRBJ2-7 | - | TRBD2 | 16 | TRBV7-2
CASSQEGSGGSYEQYF | TGCGCCAGCAGCCAAGAGGGGAGCGGGGGTTCCTACGAGCAGTACTTC | TRBJ2-7 | - | TRBD2 | 16 | TRBV4-1
CASSSGTSGRGVKHNEQFF | TGTGCCAGCAGCTCGGGGACTAGCGGGAGGGGGGTTAAGCACAATGAGCAGTTCTTC | TRBJ2-1 | - | TRBD2 | 19 | TRBV7-6
CASSQEISGSEETQYF | TGTGCCAGCAGCCAAGAAATTAGCGGGAGCGAAGAGACCCAGTACTTC | TRBJ2-5 | - | TRBD2 | 16 | TRBV3-1/TRBV3-2
CASSPNSGGDTEAFF | TGTGCCAGCTCACCAAATAGTGGGGGCGACACTGAAGCTTTCTTT | TRBJ1-1 | few | - | 15 | TRBV18
CASSDGPQETQYF | TGTGCCAGCAGTGACGGGCCCCAAGAGACCCAGTACTTC | TRBJ2-5 | - | - | 13 | TRBV28
CASSFIGRRENGDNEQFF | TGTGCCAGCAGTTTTATTGGAAGACGGGAGAATGGGGACAATGAGCAGTTCTTC | TRBJ2-1 | - | - | 18 | TRBV28
CASSEESGSQTDTQYF | TGCGCCAGCAGTGAGGAAAGCGGGAGCCAGACAGATACGCAGTATTTT | TRBJ2-3 | - | TRBD2 | 16 | TRBV10-1
CASSLARWTEAFF | TGTGCCAGCAGCTTGGCCCGTTGGACTGAAGCTTTCTTT | TRBJ1-1 | - | - | 13 | TRBV5-4
CASSPDRDSPLHF | TGTGCCAGCAGTCCCGACAGGGACTCACCCCTCCACTTT | TRBJ1-6 | few | TRBD1 | 13 | TRBV2
CASSAQSSTDTQYF | TGTGCCAGCAGCGCTCAATCTAGCACAGATACGCAGTATTTT | TRBJ2-3 | - | - | 14 | TRBV9
CASSLISYGSMNTEAFF | TGTGCCAGCAGCTTAATCTCGTACGGATCTATGAACACTGAAGCTTTCTTT | TRBJ1-1 | - | - | 17 | TRBV7-9
CASSPGTSFFYEQYF | TGTGCCAGCAGCCCCGGGACTAGTTTCTTCTACGAGCAGTACTTC | TRBJ2-7 | - | TRBD2 | 15 | TRBV6-5
CASSFTADYYNEQFF | TGTGCCAGCAGTTTTACAGCGGACTACTACAATGAGCAGTTCTTC | TRBJ2-1 | - | - | 15 | TRBV27
CASSLLTAGGVHEQYF | TGTGCCAGCAGTCTTCTCACGGCAGGGGGGGTCCACGAGCAGTACTTC | TRBJ2-7 | - | - | 16 | TRBV7-9
CASSSTGLTYGYTF | TGTGCCAGCAGCTCGACAGGTCTGACCTATGGCTACACCTTC | TRBJ1-2 | once | - | 14 | TRBV7-3
CASSELPKLYSNQPQHF | TGTGCCAGCAGTGAATTACCCAAACTTTATAGCAATCAGCCCCAGCATTTT | TRBJ1-5 | - | - | 17 | TRBV6-1
CAISESKGGLTNYGYTF | TGTGCCATCAGTGAGTCCAAAGGGGGCCTTACTAACTATGGCTACACCTTC | TRBJ1-2 | - | TRBD1 | 17 | TRBV10-3
CASSLSRDTQETQYF | TGTGCCAGCAGTTTGAGCCGGGACACTCAAGAGACCCAGTACTTC | TRBJ2-5 | - | - | 15 | TRBV7-9
CASSPRSYSYEQYF | TGTGCCAGCTCACCACGGAGCTACTCCTACGAGCAGTACTTC | TRBJ2-7 | - | - | 14 | TRBV18